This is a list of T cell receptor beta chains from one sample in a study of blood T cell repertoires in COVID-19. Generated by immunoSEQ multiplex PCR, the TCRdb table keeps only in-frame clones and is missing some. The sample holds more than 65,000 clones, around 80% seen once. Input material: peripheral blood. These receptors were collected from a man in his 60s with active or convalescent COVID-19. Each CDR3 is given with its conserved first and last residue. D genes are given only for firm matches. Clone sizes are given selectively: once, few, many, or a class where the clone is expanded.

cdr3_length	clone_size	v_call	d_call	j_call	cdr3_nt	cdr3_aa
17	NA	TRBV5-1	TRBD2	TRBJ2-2	TGCGCCAGCAGCTTGCTTCTAGCGGGGGGGCTCCCCGGGGAGCTGTTTTTT	CASSLLLAGGLPGELFF
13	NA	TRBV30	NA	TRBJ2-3	TGTGCCTGGAGTGTAGGGGGCACAGATACGCAGTATTTT	CAWSVGGTDTQYF
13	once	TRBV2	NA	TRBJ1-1	TGTGCCAGCAACGGGTTTGAGAACACTGAAGCTTTCTTT	CASNGFENTEAFF
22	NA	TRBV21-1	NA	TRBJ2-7	TGTGCCAGCAGCCGAAGGTGGGTACAGGACCCGACCTTAGCGGGGACCGCCTACGAGCAGTACTTC	CASSRRWVQDPTLAGTAYEQYF
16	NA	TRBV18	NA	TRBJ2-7	TGTGCCAGCTCACCAGTTTTTGGCAGGGCATCCTACGAGCAGTACTTC	CASSPVFGRASYEQYF
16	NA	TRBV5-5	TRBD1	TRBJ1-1	TGTGCCAGCAGCTTGGAAGGGGACAGGGTATTGAGGGAAGCTTTCTTT	CASSLEGDRVLREAFF
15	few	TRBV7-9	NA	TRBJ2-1	TGTGCCAGCAGCTTGGACAGCCGCCGCGGAGGTGAGCAGTTCTTC	CASSLDSRRGGEQFF
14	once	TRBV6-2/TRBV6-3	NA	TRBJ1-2	TGTGCCAGCAGTTCGTTAACCGTGTCTAGCGGCTACACCTTC	CASSSLTVSSGYTF
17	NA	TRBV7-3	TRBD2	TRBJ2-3	TGTGCCAGCAGCCTAGGCTCTAGCGGGGCGCTATCAGATACGCAGTATTTT	CASSLGSSGALSDTQYF
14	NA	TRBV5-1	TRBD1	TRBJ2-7	TGCGCCAGCAGCCCGGACAGGGGGCGGTACGAGCAGTACTTC	CASSPDRGRYEQYF
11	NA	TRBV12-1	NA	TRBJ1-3	TGTGCCAGCACCCCCACAGGGGAAATATATTTT	CASTPTGEIYF
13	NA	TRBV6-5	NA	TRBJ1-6	TGTGCCAGCTGGGGCTTTGTGGGTTCACCCCTCCACTTT	CASWGFVGSPLHF
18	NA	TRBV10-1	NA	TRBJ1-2	TGCGCCGGACCCTACGTAGACGATCAGGGGAAATGTAACTATGGCTACACCTTC	CAGPYVDDQGKCNYGYTF
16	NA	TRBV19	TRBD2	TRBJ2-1	TGTGCCAGTAGTAACCTAGCGGGGGGAGCCTACAATGAGCAGTTCTTC	CASSNLAGGAYNEQFF
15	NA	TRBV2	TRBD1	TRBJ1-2	TGTGCCAGAGCACAGGGGGAAGATCTCGGAGATGGCTACACCTTC	CARAQGEDLGDGYTF
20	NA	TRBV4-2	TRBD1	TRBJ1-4	TGTGCCAGCAGCCCCGGACAGGGGGTGGCCCGGACCCCAACTAATGAAAAACTGTTTTTT	CASSPGQGVARTPTNEKLFF
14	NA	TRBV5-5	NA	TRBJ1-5	TGTGCCAGCAGCTTGACTACATCCTATCAGCCCCAGCATTTT	CASSLTTSYQPQHF
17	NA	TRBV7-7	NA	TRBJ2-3	TGTGCTAGCAGCGCTGTGGGGGGGGCGCGAAGCACAGATACGCAGTATTTT	CASSAVGGARSTDTQYF
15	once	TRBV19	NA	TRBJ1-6	TGTGCCAGTAGTATAGCAGGCTCCTATAATTCACCCCTCCACTTT	CASSIAGSYNSPLHF
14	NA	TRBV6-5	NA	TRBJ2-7	TGTGCCAGCAGTCCTACCCGGAGCTCCTACGAGCAGTACTTC	CASSPTRSSYEQYF
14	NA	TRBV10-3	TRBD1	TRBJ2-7	TGTGCCATCAGTGAGAATGACAGGGCCTACGAGCAGTACTTC	CAISENDRAYEQYF
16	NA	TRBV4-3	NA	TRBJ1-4	TGCGCCAGCAGCCAAGTGAGGTCTGCAACTAATGAAAAACTGTTTTTT	CASSQVRSATNEKLFF
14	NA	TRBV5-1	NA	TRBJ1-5	TGCGCCAGCAGCTTGGAGGGAGGTCGGCAGCCCCAGCATTTT	CASSLEGGRQPQHF
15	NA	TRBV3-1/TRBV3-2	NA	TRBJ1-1	TGTGCCAGCAGCCCCGGGGGGGTTATGAACACTGAAGCTTTCTTT	CASSPGGVMNTEAFF
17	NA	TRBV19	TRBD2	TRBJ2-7	TGTGCCAGTAGTCCGGCGCTCGGGACTAGCGACTCCTACGAGCAGTACTTC	CASSPALGTSDSYEQYF
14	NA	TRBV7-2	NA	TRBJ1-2	TGTGCCAGCAGCTTATCTCAGGGGAACTATGGCTACACCTTC	CASSLSQGNYGYTF
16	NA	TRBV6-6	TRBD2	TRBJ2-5	TGTGCCAGCAGCCCCCTAGCGGGGGGGCCTGGTGAGACCCAGTACTTC	CASSPLAGGPGETQYF
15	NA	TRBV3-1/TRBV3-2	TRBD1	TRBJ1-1	TGTGCCAGCAGCCCCTTAGGACAGGGAGTATCTGAAGCTTTCTTT	CASSPLGQGVSEAFF
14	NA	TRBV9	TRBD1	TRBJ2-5	TGTGCCAGCAGCCAGGGACAGGGGAGAGAGACCCAGTACTTC	CASSQGQGRETQYF
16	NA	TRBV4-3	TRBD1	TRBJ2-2	TGCGCCAGCAGCCGTCACGGGACAGGGGCAACCGGGGAGCTGTTTTTT	CASSRHGTGATGELFF
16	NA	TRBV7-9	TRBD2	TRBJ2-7	TGTGCCAGCAGCACGCCGGGACTAGCGGGGATCTACGAGCAGTACTTC	CASSTPGLAGIYEQYF
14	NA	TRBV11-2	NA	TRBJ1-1	TGTGCCAGCAGCTTTAACGGGGGATGGACTGAAGCTTTCTTT	CASSFNGGWTEAFF
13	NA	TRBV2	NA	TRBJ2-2	TGTGCCAGCAGTGATTGGGGCTGGGGGGAGCTGTTTTTT	CASSDWGWGELFF
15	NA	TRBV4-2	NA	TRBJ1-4	TGTGCCAGCAGCCAAGATGAGGGTCCTAATGAAAAACTGTTTTTT	CASSQDEGPNEKLFF
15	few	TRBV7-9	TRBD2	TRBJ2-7	TGTGCCAGCAGCTCCGACGGGGGGGCTTTCCACGAGCAGTACTTC	CASSSDGGAFHEQYF
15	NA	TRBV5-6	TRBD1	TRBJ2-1	TGTGCCAGCAGCTTCAGGGGGCTAGAATACAATGAGCAGTTCTTC	CASSFRGLEYNEQFF
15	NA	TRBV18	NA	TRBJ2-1	TGTGCCAGCTCATCGGCCCCGGGGGTTTCCAATGAGCAGTTCTTC	CASSSAPGVSNEQFF
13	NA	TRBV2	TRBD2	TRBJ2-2	TGTGCCAGCGGGGGGAGGGTCGGCGGGGAGCTGTTTTTT	CASGGRVGGELFF
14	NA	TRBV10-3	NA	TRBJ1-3	TGTGCCATCGGAGATACAGGGACTGGAAACACCATATATTTT	CAIGDTGTGNTIYF
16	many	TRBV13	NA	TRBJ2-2	TGTGCCAGCAGCAATAGGGGGTTTGAGAACACCGGGGAGCTGTTTTTT	CASSNRGFENTGELFF
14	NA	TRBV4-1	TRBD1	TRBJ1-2	TGCGCCAGCAGCCCCCCACAGGGGGAGTATGGCTACACCTTC	CASSPPQGEYGYTF
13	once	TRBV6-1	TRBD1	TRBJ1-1	TGTGCCAGCAGTGAGGGACAGGGCCTGAGTGCTTTCTTT	CASSEGQGLSAFF
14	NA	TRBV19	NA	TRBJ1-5	TGTGCCAGTAGTACGGGGGGGGCCTATCAGCCCCAGCATTTT	CASSTGGAYQPQHF
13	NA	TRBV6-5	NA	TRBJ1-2	TGTGCCAGCAGTTACTCGATAGGGGATGGCTACACCTTC	CASSYSIGDGYTF